This TCR beta chain derives from a study of OX40 agonist ivuxolimab in advanced cancers. Background on the study: Of the participants, roughly 40% had some prior anti-PD-1, anti-PD-L1 or anti-CTLA-4 therapy, which was allowed.

Sequencing was performed with immunoSEQ multiplex PCR; in TCRdb, only in-frame clones are kept and a portion is missing. The table shows just under 95,000 clones, with 80% to 90% occurring only once. The V gene's germline CDR1 is SGHAT and CDR2 FQNNGV. This CDR3 spans 12 amino acids. V lost 5 bases to trimming and J lost 3 bases, with 5 bases between them. This specimen was CD4+ or CD8+ T cells sorted from blood, taken in a trial of the OX40 agonist ivuxolimab. The chain is built from TRBV11-2 and TRBJ1-5; D gene uncertain. This TCR derives from an adult with an advanced solid tumor such as melanoma, head and neck, liver or kidney cancer. The CDR3: CASSPSNQPQHF. In nucleotides, the CDR3 is TGTGCCAGCAGCCCTTCCAATCAGCCCCAGCATTTT.